This is a list of T cell receptor beta chains from one sample in a study of OX40 agonist ivuxolimab in advanced cancers. Data came from immunoSEQ multiplex PCR; TCRdb stores just in-frame clones and leaves some out. In the table there are around 70,000 clones, about 85% of which are singletons. This material consisted of CD4+ or CD8+ T cells sorted from blood, taken in a trial of the OX40 agonist ivuxolimab. The receptors here all came from an adult with an advanced solid tumor such as melanoma, head and neck, liver or kidney cancer. CDR3s include the opening cysteine and the closing phenylalanine or tryptophan. D genes are given only for firm matches. Some rows mark clone size as missing; the rest say once, few, many or name a class of expanded clone.

>.|TRBJ2-1|TRBV9|.
TGTGCCAGCAGCGTAGCCGGGGGCTTCACCAATGAGCAGTTCTTC
CASSVAGGFTNEQFF
>.|TRBJ2-1|TRBV2|.
TGTGCCAGACGAAGCTCCTACAATGAGCAGTTCTTC
CARRSSYNEQFF
>.|TRBJ1-2|TRBV7-2|.
TGTGCCAGCAGCTTAGGGGGGGCGCATGGCTACACCTTC
CASSLGGAHGYTF
>.|TRBJ1-5|TRBV30|TRBD1
TGTGCCTGGAGTAACAGGGGCGACAATCAGCCCCAGCATTTT
CAWSNRGDNQPQHF
>.|TRBJ2-3|TRBV6-1|.
TGTGCCAGCAGAGTTGACAGGCCTAGCACAGATACGCAGTATTTT
CASRVDRPSTDTQYF
>.|TRBJ2-7|TRBV28|TRBD2
TGTGCCAGCAGTCAAGGGACTACCTACGAGCAGTACTTC
CASSQGTTYEQYF
>.|TRBJ1-2|TRBV20-1|.
TGCAGTGCTAGGTGGGATGGCTACACCTTC
CSARWDGYTF
>few|TRBJ2-2|TRBV7-8|.
TGTGCCAGCAGCTCCTCTGGGAACACCGGGGAGCTGTTTTTT
CASSSSGNTGELFF
>.|TRBJ2-3|TRBV27|.
TGTGCCAGCACCCCGATCCGGAACCCTAGCACAGATACGCAGTATTTT
CASTPIRNPSTDTQYF
>.|TRBJ2-5|TRBV30|.
TGTGCCTGGAGTGTACACCAGGTAGAGACCCAGTACTTC
CAWSVHQVETQYF
>.|TRBJ2-5|TRBV9|.
TGTGCCAGCAGCGACAGGAGACAGACGAAAGAGACCCAGTACTTC
CASSDRRQTKETQYF
>few|TRBJ2-2|TRBV7-9|.
TGTGCCAGCAGCTCCGTGGGGCGCGACGGGGAGCTGTTTTTT
CASSSVGRDGELFF
>few|TRBJ2-7|TRBV6-5|.
TGTGCCAGCAGCTCCCTTTACGAGCAGTACTTC
CASSSLYEQYF
>.|TRBJ1-5|TRBV6-5|.
TGTGCCAGCAGACAGGGCGGATCGAGCAATCAGCCCCAGCATTTT
CASRQGGSSNQPQHF
>.|TRBJ1-1|TRBV7-8|.
TGTGCCAGCAGCTCCTTGCTGGGGACGGAGTTTTCGGCTGAAGCTTTCTTT
CASSSLLGTEFSAEAFF
>.|TRBJ2-6|TRBV5-4|.
TGTGCCAGCAGCCCACAGGGATCTGGGGCCAACGTCCTGACTTTC
CASSPQGSGANVLTF
>.|TRBJ1-2|TRBV19|TRBD1
TGTGCCAGTAGTAGCCCAGGGACAGCAGCCTATGGCTACACCTTC
CASSSPGTAAYGYTF
>few|TRBJ2-7|TRBV18|.
TGTGCCAGCTCACCAAGCGGAAGGGTGTACGAGCAGTACTTC
CASSPSGRVYEQYF
>once|TRBJ2-1|TRBV19|.
TGTGCCAGTAGTCATGGTCCAGGGGAAAATGAGCAGTTCTTC
CASSHGPGENEQFF
>few|TRBJ1-4|TRBV7-2|.
TGTGCCAGCAGCTCCCCGACAGTTGGCGGTAGGAAACTGTTTTTT
CASSSPTVGGRKLFF
>few|TRBJ2-7|TRBV12-5|.
TGTGCTAGTGGTTGGGGGAGCGGGTACGAGCAGTACTTC
CASGWGSGYEQYF
>.|TRBJ1-6|TRBV2|.
TGTGCCAGCAAGGGCAGGGTCGATTCACCCCTCCACTTT
CASKGRVDSPLHF
>.|TRBJ1-1|TRBV2|TRBD1
TGTGCCAGCAGTGAGTATTGGACAGGGGTTGTGGACACTGAAGCTTTCTTT
CASSEYWTGVVDTEAFF
>.|TRBJ1-5|TRBV30|.
TGTGCCTGGAATCAGGGGATAAATCAGCCCCAGCATTTT
CAWNQGINQPQHF
>.|TRBJ2-7|TRBV9|TRBD2
TGTGCCAGCAGCTCCCAAGCGGGAGGAGGCGAGCAGTACTTC
CASSSQAGGGEQYF
>.|TRBJ1-4|TRBV2|TRBD1
TGTGCCAGCAGTCCCCGAGACAGGGGTGGTGAAAAACTGTTTTTT
CASSPRDRGGEKLFF
>once|TRBJ2-3|TRBV28|.
TGTGCCAGCAGCCTCACAGCACCTAGCACAGATACGCAGTATTTT
CASSLTAPSTDTQYF
>.|TRBJ2-7|TRBV19|TRBD1
TGTGCCAGTAGTTGGACAGGGGGCGGCTACGAGCAGTACTTC
CASSWTGGGYEQYF
>once|TRBJ2-3|TRBV9|TRBD2
TGTGCCAGCAGCCCTCGGACTAGCGTTGGCACAGATACGCAGTATTTT
CASSPRTSVGTDTQYF
>.|TRBJ1-2|TRBV29-1|.
TGCAGCCTCTTCTCGCCGAACGACTATGGCTACACCTTC
CSLFSPNDYGYTF
>few|TRBJ2-4|TRBV11-3|.
TGTGCCAGCAGCCCGGGGGGCGGGTCATCGGCCAAAAACATTCAGTACTTC
CASSPGGGSSAKNIQYF
>.|TRBJ2-3|TRBV28|TRBD2
TGTGCCAGCAGTCTCGCGGGGGGCGTCGATACGCAGTATTTT
CASSLAGGVDTQYF
>.|TRBJ2-7|TRBV5-4|TRBD2
TGTGCCAGCAGCCCCGCGGGGGATTCCTACGAGCAGTACTTC
CASSPAGDSYEQYF
>few|TRBJ2-3|TRBV28|.
TGTGCCATCCAACCGGGGACAGGGCTGGGCGGGAGGCCTCAGGGAGATACGCAGTATTTT
CAIQPGTGLGGRPQGDTQYF
>.|TRBJ2-3|TRBV29-1|.
TGCAGCGTTGAATTAGGGGCAGGGTACACAGATACGCAGTATTTT
CSVELGAGYTDTQYF
>.|TRBJ1-2|TRBV7-2|.
TGTGCCAGCAGCAAACAGGGTAATCATGGCTACACCTTC
CASSKQGNHGYTF
>.|TRBJ2-5|TRBV2|.
TGTGCCTCCAATGAGTGGGAGACCCAGTACTTC
CASNEWETQYF